This entry lists 24 T cell receptor beta chains sequenced from one sample in a study of blood T cell repertoires in COVID-19. Clones were read by immunoSEQ multiplex PCR, and TCRdb kept only the in-frame ones, dropping some. The table lists about 190,000 clones, about 85% of them singletons. Sequencing input: peripheral blood. These receptors came from a human donor in a cohort sampled during active COVID-19.

The V call is TRBV3-1 (or the pseudogene TRBV3-2), the J call TRBJ1-5; the match to TRBD1 covers 8 bases. The CDR3 consists of 15 residues. V shed 5 bases, J shed 7 bases, and the junction held 10 bases outside the gene matches. The germline gives CDR1 LGHDT, CDR2 YNNKEL (reference sequence). The CDR3 DNA reads as TGTGCCAGCAGCGACGGGACAGGCAGATTACAGCCCCAGCATTTT. Its protein is CASSDGTGRLQPQHF.

The rearrangement uses TRBV28 and TRBJ1-5; 7 bases agree with TRBD1. Germline V CDR1 and CDR2: MDHEN, SYDVKM. V gave up 5 bases and J gave up 7 bases; unmatched junction bases: 11. The CDR3 runs to 15 residues. In DNA form, the CDR3 reads TGTGCCAGCAGTACCCGACAGGGAATTGTACAGCCCCAGCATTTT. Translated, it gives CASSTRQGIVQPQHF.

V and J are TRBV11-2 and TRBJ2-5, with D perhaps matching TRBD2 (5 bases). The CDR3 is 14 amino acids. Germline CDR1 is SGHAT and CDR2 is FQNNGV. Deletions cut 5 bases from V and 5 bases from J, with 15 bases between. The CDR3 DNA reads TGTGCCAGCAGCCCCCATTTCGGGGTTGAGACCCAGTACTTC. Translating it yields CASSPHFGVETQYF.

This chain connects TRBV6-4 to TRBJ2-3; TRBD2 agrees at 8 bases. Losses at the gene ends were 8 bases for V and 5 bases for J; bases not matched to a gene: 9. This CDR3 contains 14 residues. Germline V lookup: CDR1 MRHNA, CDR2 SNTAGT. The chain's CDR3 is CASGGSGIGDTQYF. As DNA, the CDR3 is TGTGCCAGCGGGGGTAGCGGGATTGGAGATACGCAGTATTTT.

This chain connects TRBV9 to TRBJ2-3; no clear D. The germline gives CDR1 SGDLS, CDR2 YYNGEE. The CDR3 is made up of 13 amino acids. The V end was cut by 6 bases, the J end by 1 base, with 9 bases between. CDR3 in amino acids: CASNRAGTDTQYF. The CDR3 coding sequence is TGTGCCAGCAATCGAGCTGGCACAGATACGCAGTATTTT.

The chain has TRBV14 and TRBJ2-3; 14 bases map to TRBD2. CDR1 and CDR2 (germline): SGHDN, FVKESK. CDR3 length: 17 amino acids. Losses at the gene ends were 4 bases for V and 0 bases for J; bases not matched to a gene: 3. CDR3 in DNA: TGTGCCAGCAGCCGGACTAGCGGGGGGTATAGCACAGATACGCAGTATTTT. Protein: CASSRTSGGYSTDTQYF.

V and J are TRBV5-6 and TRBJ2-1, with TRBD2 matching 7 bases. Germline values: CDR1 SGHDT, CDR2 YYEEEE. The CDR3 covers 17 residues. The junction had 10 bases not matched to a gene; V was cut back by 0 bases and J by 4 bases. In DNA form, the CDR3 reads TGTGCCAGCAGCTTGGATCGGGTTGCTAGCGGATACAATGAGCAGTTCTTC. Amino acids: CASSLDRVASGYNEQFF.

The V call is TRBV19, the J call TRBJ2-1; TRBD2 matches 7 bases. V was clipped by 3 bases and J by 9 bases; unmatched bases: 8. Germline lookup yields CDR1 LNHDA and CDR2 SQIVND (reference sequence). The CDR3 runs to 14 residues. This CDR3 is CASSITLADREQFF. DNA for the CDR3: TGTGCCAGTAGTATCACCCTAGCGGATCGTGAGCAGTTCTTC.

The gene calls are TRBV10-3 and TRBJ1-5, with D unclear. Trimming cost V 0 bases and J 7 bases, with 7 bases left between them. The CDR3 contains 13 residues. Looked up from germline, CDR1 is ENHRY and CDR2 is SYGVKD. The CDR3 reads CAISESSYQPQHF. In DNA, the CDR3 is TGTGCCATCAGTGAGTCGAGTTACCAGCCCCAGCATTTT.

The chain links TRBV5-1 to TRBJ2-1, with D uncertain. The CDR3 spans 13 residues. The ends were cut back, 0 bases at V and 8 bases at J, with 9 bases in the middle. Germline V lookup: CDR1 SGHRS, CDR2 YFSETQ. CDR3 amino acids: CASSLGLGYEQFF. The CDR3 bases are TGCGCCAGCAGCTTGGGTTTGGGCTATGAGCAGTTCTTC. The full variable domain, its missing parts supplied by reference TRBV5-1 and TRBJ2-1, is KAGVTQTPRYLIKTRGQQVTLSCSPISGHRSVSWYQQTPGQGLQFLFEYFSETQRNKGNFPGRFSGRQFSNSRSEMNVSTLELGDSALYLCASSLGLGYEQFFGPGTRLTVL.

This sequence joins TRBV3-1 (or the pseudogene TRBV3-2) and TRBJ2-1; weak D call: TRBD2 (6 bases). The CDR3 length is 13 residues. Looked up from germline, CDR1 is LGHDT and CDR2 is YNNKEL (reference sequence). V lost 2 bases and J lost 12, with 14 bases in between. The CDR3 coding sequence is TGTGCCAGCAGCCAAACGAGTTCGGGAGTGCAGTTCTTC. This encodes CASSQTSSGVQFF.

The V call is TRBV29-1, the J call TRBJ2-7, with 12 positions matching TRBD1. V lost 4 bases, J lost 7 bases, and 17 bases stayed unmatched. The CDR3 contains 17 residues. Germline CDR1 and CDR2: SQVTM and ANQGSEA. The CDR3 sequence: CSVVGRDPGTGGSEQYF. The DNA of the CDR3 is TGCAGCGTTGTTGGGCGGGACCCCGGGACAGGGGGCTCGGAGCAGTACTTC.

The genes are TRBV5-6 and TRBJ1-5; 10 nucleotides align to TRBD1. Germline V gives CDR1 SGHDT, CDR2 YYEEEE. The CDR3 spans 14 residues. Losses at the gene ends were 0 bases for V and 7 bases for J; bases not matched to a gene: 1. CDR3 in amino acids: CASSLGGQGQPQHF. The CDR3 DNA reads as TGTGCCAGCAGCTTGGGGGGACAGGGGCAGCCCCAGCATTTT.

The chain is built from TRBV27 and TRBJ2-7; tentative D call: TRBD1 (6 bases). The germline V gene encodes CDR1 MNHEY and CDR2 SMNVEV (reference sequence). With 6 bases removed from V and 7 bases from J, the gap between germline ends came to 22 bases. The CDR3 has 15 residues. CDR3 in DNA: TGTGCCAGCAGGCCAGGCCAGGGGAACGAAAAGGAGCAGTACTTC. Protein product: CASRPGQGNEKEQYF.

This clone turned up a few times. The genes are TRBV2 and TRBJ1-5; D call uncertain. CDR3 length equals 16 residues. Between the trimmed V and J ends, which lost 8 bases and 0 bases, there was a span of 17 bases. Germline loops: CDR1 SNHLY, CDR2 FYNNEI. The CDR3 DNA is TGTGCCAGCTCGGCACAGATTCTATATAGCAATCAGCCCCAGCATTTT. Its protein is CASSAQILYSNQPQHF.

The V call is TRBV6-6, the J call TRBJ1-2; D is uncertain. Per the germline V gene, CDR1 is MNHNY and CDR2 is SVGAGI (reference sequence). The CDR3 runs to 12 residues. V shed 11 bases and J shed 4 bases, with 14 bases lying between them. CDR3 in amino acids: CAVQRVIYGYTF. CDR3 nucleotides: TGTGCCGTTCAACGGGTTATCTATGGCTACACCTTC.

This clone showed up just a few times. The CDR3 nucleotides are TGTGCCAGCAGCTCGGACAGGGACTACAATGAGCAGTTCTTC. Its protein is CASSSDRDYNEQFF. V gene TRBV5-8 combines with J gene TRBJ2-1; TRBD1 agrees at 8 bases. The CDR3 contains 14 residues. V lost 3 bases to trimming and J lost 3 bases; unmatched junction nucleotides: 2. The germline V gene encodes CDR1 SGHTS and CDR2 YDEGEE.

The genes are TRBV10-3 and TRBJ2-2; D is possibly TRBD1 (6 bases). Germline CDR1 ENHRY, CDR2 SYGVKD. The CDR3 extends over 16 amino acids. The V end was cut by 7 bases, the J end by 7 bases, with 22 bases between. The CDR3 region is CAITNDNWGPVGELFF. DNA for the CDR3: TGTGCCATCACTAACGATAATTGGGGGCCCGTCGGGGAGCTGTTTTTT.

CDR3 nucleotides: TGTGCCAGCAGCCAGGGACAGTCTAGCACAGATACGCAGTATTTT. Residues: CASSQGQSSTDTQYF. The chain joins TRBV7-3 to TRBJ2-3, with 7 positions matching TRBD1. The germline gives CDR1 SGHTA, CDR2 FQGTGA. The J segment lost 0 bases and the V segment lost 5 bases, leaving 5 bases of the junction unmatched. The CDR3 consists of 15 residues.

The chain uses TRBV27 and TRBJ2-3, with 10 bases fitting TRBD2. V shed 5 bases, J shed 2 bases, and the junction held 7 bases outside the gene matches. The length of the CDR3 is 16 residues. Per the germline V gene, CDR1 is MNHEY and CDR2 is SMNVEV (reference sequence). The CDR3 bases are TGTGCCAGCAGTAGGCTAGCGGGAGACCTCACAGATACGCAGTATTTT. Translated, it gives CASSRLAGDLTDTQYF.

The V call is TRBV12-3 or TRBV12-4, the J call TRBJ2-7; no clear D. The V gene lost 6 bases and the J gene lost 2 bases, with 11 bases spanning the gap. The CDR3 has 13 residues. The CDR3 DNA reads as TGTGCCAGCAGCCGTCACGAGACCTACGAGCAGTACTTC. As protein: CASSRHETYEQYF.

The genes are TRBV29-1 and TRBJ2-7; possibly TRBD1 for D (6 bases). Trimming cost V 4 bases and J 2 bases, with 18 bases left between them. Germline CDR1 and CDR2: SQVTM and ANQGSEA. The CDR3 has 15 residues. The CDR3 is CSVVRGEGGPYEQYF. The CDR3 region has the DNA TGCAGCGTTGTGCGTGGAGAAGGGGGACCCTACGAGCAGTACTTC.

J is TRBJ1-5 and V is TRBV7-6; TRBD1 matches 7 bases. The junction had 9 bases not matched to a gene; V was cut back by 1 base and J by 0 bases. The CDR3 extends over 18 amino acids. Germline V lookup: CDR1 SGHVS, CDR2 FNYEAQ. CDR3: CASSLDPPTGSSNQPQHF. DNA of the CDR3: TGTGCCAGCAGCTTAGACCCGCCGACAGGGAGTAGCAATCAGCCCCAGCATTTT.

The chain couples TRBV10-3 to TRBJ1-2; D ambiguous. This CDR3 is built from 13 residues. In germline, CDR1 is ENHRY, CDR2 SYGVKD. V lost 7 bases to trimming and J lost 8 bases, with 17 bases between them. In DNA, the CDR3 is TGTGCCATCATGGGCCCAGGTGAAGACGGCTACACCTTC. It is translated as CAIMGPGEDGYTF.